One sample yielded the 9 T cell receptor beta chains listed below, sequenced in a study of blood T cell repertoires in COVID-19. Profiling relied on immunoSEQ multiplex PCR, and the TCRdb table lists in-frame clones only, not all of them. The sample lists 60,000 to 75,000 clones; approximately 87% were seen once. Sequenced sample: peripheral blood. The receptors come from a human donor in a cohort sampled during active COVID-19.

V and J are TRBV10-3 and TRBJ1-1, with 7 bases fitting TRBD1. Germline lookup yields CDR1 ENHRY and CDR2 SYGVKD. V dropped 3 bases and J dropped 4; count of bases not matched to a gene: 5. This CDR3 spans 14 amino acids. The CDR3 loop is CAISDKGGGTEAFF. For the CDR3, the DNA is TGTGCCATCAGTGACAAAGGGGGCGGCACTGAAGCTTTCTTT.

CDR3 nucleotide sequence: TGTGCCACCACATACCTAGGGGGTGGGACTGAAGCTTTCTTT. Translation: CATTYLGGGTEAFF. V is TRBV5-8 and J is TRBJ1-1, with TRBD1 as a possible D gene (6 bases). This CDR3 is built from 14 residues. Per the germline V gene, CDR1 is SGHTS and CDR2 is YDEGEE. V was clipped by 9 bases and J by 5 bases, with 20 bases between them.

V and J are TRBV6-1 and TRBJ2-7; TRBD2 agrees at 8 bases. The CDR3 is 15 amino acids. The germline V gene has CDR1 MNHNS and CDR2 SASEGT. The V and J ends lost 2 bases and 4 bases, in that order; junction bases with no gene match: 7. The CDR3 nucleotides read TGTGCCAGCAGTGAAACGGGAGCGGGAGTGTACGAGCAGTACTTC. It translates to CASSETGAGVYEQYF.

The genes are TRBV9 and TRBJ1-2; D gene unclear. The CDR3 is made up of 13 amino acids. In germline, CDR1 is SGDLS, CDR2 YYNGEE. Trimming took 3 bases from V and 6 from J, leaving 12 bases between them. CDR3 sequence reads: CASSGLAVDGYTF. The CDR3 DNA follows: TGTGCCAGCAGCGGACTCGCGGTTGATGGCTACACCTTC.

The chain links TRBV3-1 (or the pseudogene TRBV3-2) to TRBJ2-5; 13 bases agree with TRBD2. The CDR3 loop spans 19 amino acids. Germline CDR1 LGHDT, CDR2 YNNKEL (reference sequence). Trimming took 0 bases from V and 5 from J; bases not matched to a gene: 12. The CDR3 nucleotides are TGTGCCAGCAGCCAAGATAGGGGACTAGCGGGGTCCGCGGGGGAGACCCAGTACTTC. As protein: CASSQDRGLAGSAGETQYF.

J is TRBJ2-7 and V is TRBV5-1; 9 bases are shared with TRBD1. Germline V CDR1 and CDR2: SGHRS, YFSETQ. The CDR3 length is 14 residues. Unmatched junction bases numbered 3, after V lost 0 bases and J lost 5 bases. The CDR3: CASSLGDRVNEQYF. The CDR3, as DNA: TGCGCCAGCAGCTTGGGGGACAGGGTCAACGAGCAGTACTTC.

The gene calls are TRBV7-2 and TRBJ2-7, with 7 bases identical to TRBD1. Germline V CDR1 and CDR2: SGHTA, FQGNSA. The J segment lost 4 bases and the V segment lost 6 bases, leaving 12 bases of the junction unmatched. The CDR3 is 15 residues long. The CDR3 loop is CASSKTPGQNYEQYF. CDR3 coding DNA: TGTGCCAGCAGTAAAACACCGGGACAGAATTACGAGCAGTACTTC.

This clone was recorded a few times. The J gene is TRBJ2-7, the V gene TRBV28; D ambiguous. Germline V gene sequence: CDR1 MDHEN, CDR2 SYDVKM. The CDR3 runs to 13 residues. Trimming took off 6 bases at V and 2 bases at J, with 11 bases between the two ends. Here the CDR3 DNA reads TGTGCCAGCAGCCGCCCTCCTACCTACGAGCAGTACTTC. Its translation is CASSRPPTYEQYF.

The V and J genes are TRBV29-1 and TRBJ1-1; a weak D match, TRBD1 (6 bases). Trimming left V 7 bases short and J 5 bases short, with 14 bases between. Looked up from germline, CDR1 is SQVTM and CDR2 is ANQGSEA. This CDR3 has 12 residues. This CDR3 is CSARGLETEAFF. In nucleotides, the CDR3 is TGCAGCGCCAGGGGCCTCGAGACTGAAGCTTTCTTT.